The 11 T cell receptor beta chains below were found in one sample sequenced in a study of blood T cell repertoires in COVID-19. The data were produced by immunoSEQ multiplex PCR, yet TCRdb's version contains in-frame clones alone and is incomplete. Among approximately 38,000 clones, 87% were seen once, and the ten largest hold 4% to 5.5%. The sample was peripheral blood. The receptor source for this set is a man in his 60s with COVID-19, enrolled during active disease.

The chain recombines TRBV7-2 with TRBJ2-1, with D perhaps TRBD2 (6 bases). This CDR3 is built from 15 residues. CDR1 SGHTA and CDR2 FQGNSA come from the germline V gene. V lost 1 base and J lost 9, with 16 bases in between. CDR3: CASSLGSSPGGEQFF. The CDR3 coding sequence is TGTGCCAGCAGCTTAGGATCGAGCCCCGGGGGTGAGCAGTTCTTC.

CDR3 coding DNA: TGTGCCAGCACCCTTGGGCAGGGGCCTGAAGCTTTCTTT. As protein: CASTLGQGPEAFF. The V and J genes are TRBV5-4 and TRBJ1-1; the D gene is possibly TRBD1 (6 bases). Trimming took 6 bases from V and 6 from J, leaving 15 bases between them. This CDR3 has 13 amino acids. Germline values: CDR1 SGHNT, CDR2 YYREEE (reference sequence).

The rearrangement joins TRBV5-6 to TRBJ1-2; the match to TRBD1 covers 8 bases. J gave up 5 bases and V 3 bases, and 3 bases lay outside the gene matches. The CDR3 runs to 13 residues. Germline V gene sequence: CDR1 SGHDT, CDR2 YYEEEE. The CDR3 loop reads CASSSDREYGYTF. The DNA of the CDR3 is TGTGCCAGCAGCTCGGACAGGGAGTATGGCTACACCTTC.

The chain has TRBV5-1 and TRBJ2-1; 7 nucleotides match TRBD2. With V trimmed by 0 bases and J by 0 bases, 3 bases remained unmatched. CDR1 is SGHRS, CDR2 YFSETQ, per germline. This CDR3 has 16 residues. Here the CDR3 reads CASSLEGRASYNEQFF. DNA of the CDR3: TGCGCCAGCAGCTTGGAGGGGAGGGCCTCCTACAATGAGCAGTTCTTC.

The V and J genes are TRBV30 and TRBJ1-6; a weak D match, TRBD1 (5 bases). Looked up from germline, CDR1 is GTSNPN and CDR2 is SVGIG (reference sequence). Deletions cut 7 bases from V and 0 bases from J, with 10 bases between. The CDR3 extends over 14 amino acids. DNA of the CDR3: TGTGCCTCGACAGCGAGCTCCTATAATTCACCCCTCCACTTT. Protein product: CASTASSYNSPLHF.

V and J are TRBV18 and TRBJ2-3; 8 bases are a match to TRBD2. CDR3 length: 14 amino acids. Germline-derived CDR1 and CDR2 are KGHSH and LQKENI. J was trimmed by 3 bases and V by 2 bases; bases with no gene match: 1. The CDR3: CASSPGTRTDTQYF. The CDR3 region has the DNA TGTGCCAGCTCACCAGGGACTAGAACAGATACGCAGTATTTT. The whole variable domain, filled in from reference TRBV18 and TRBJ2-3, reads NAGVMQNPRHLVRRRGQEARLRCSPMKGHSHVYWYRQLPEEGLKFMVYLQKENIIDESGMPKERFSAEFPKEGPSILRIQQVVRGDSAAYFCASSPGTRTDTQYFGPGTRLTVL.

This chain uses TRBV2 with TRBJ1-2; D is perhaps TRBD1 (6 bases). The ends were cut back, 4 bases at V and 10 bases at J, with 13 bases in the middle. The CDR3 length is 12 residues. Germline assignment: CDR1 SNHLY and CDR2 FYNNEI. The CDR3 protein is CASSVVDRVYTF. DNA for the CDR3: TGTGCCAGCAGTGTGGTGGACAGAGTCTACACCTTC.

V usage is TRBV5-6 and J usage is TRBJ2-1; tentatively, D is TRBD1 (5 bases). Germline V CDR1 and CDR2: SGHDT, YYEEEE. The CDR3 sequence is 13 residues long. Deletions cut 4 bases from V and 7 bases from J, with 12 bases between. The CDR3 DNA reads TGTGCCAGCAGCCCAGGGATTGGTAATGAGCAGTTCTTC. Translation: CASSPGIGNEQFF.

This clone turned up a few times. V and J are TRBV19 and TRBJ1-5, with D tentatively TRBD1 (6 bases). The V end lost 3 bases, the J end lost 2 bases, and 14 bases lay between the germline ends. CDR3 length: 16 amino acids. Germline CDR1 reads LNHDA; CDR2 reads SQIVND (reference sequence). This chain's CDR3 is CASSIDTGLGNQPQHF. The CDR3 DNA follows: TGTGCCAGTAGTATCGATACAGGGTTGGGCAATCAGCCCCAGCATTTT.

The CDR3 spells CASSRERGNTGELFF. The CDR3 DNA sequence: TGTGCCAGCAGTCGAGAGCGGGGTAACACCGGGGAGCTGTTTTTT. The rearrangement links TRBV6-5 to TRBJ2-2; TRBD2 agrees at 7 bases. Germline trimming cut 5 bases from V and 2 bases from J; bases unmatched to any gene: 5. This CDR3 region has 15 residues. Germline CDR1 and CDR2: MNHEY and SVGAGI.

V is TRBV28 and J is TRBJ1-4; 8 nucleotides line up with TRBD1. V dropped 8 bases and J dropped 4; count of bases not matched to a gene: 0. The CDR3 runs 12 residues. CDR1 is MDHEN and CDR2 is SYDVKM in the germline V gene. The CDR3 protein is CASGQGNEKLFF. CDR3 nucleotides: TGTGCCAGCGGACAGGGTAATGAAAAACTGTTTTTT.